This is a list of T cell receptor beta chains from one sample in a study of cytomegalovirus exposure and HLA in healthy donors. The repertoire was sequenced with immunoSEQ multiplex PCR; TCRdb's copy has only in-frame clones and lacks some. This table lists about 160,000 clones. Sequencing was done on a sample of PBMCs. Receptors were obtained from a woman in her sixties in good health and CMV-seronegative. The CDR3 runs from the conserved cysteine through the conserved F or W. A D gene is named only where the DNA matches it firmly.

>TRBJ2-1|TRBV30|NA
CAWRQAGYNEQFF
>TRBJ1-4|TRBV9|NA
CASSVAGADYEKLFF
>TRBJ2-7|TRBV4-1|TRBD2
CASSQDRLAGYEQYF
>TRBJ2-7|TRBV7-9|NA
CASSQQEGTYEQYF
>TRBJ1-6|TRBV9|TRBD1
CASSVGGGTGPTLHF
>TRBJ2-7|TRBV5-6|TRBD1
CASSVLTGGIHEQYF
>TRBJ2-2|TRBV10-3|TRBD1
CATMPTTGTGVGGELFF
>TRBJ1-1|TRBV7-3|NA
CASSLRGSEAFF
>TRBJ1-1|TRBV10-1|NA
CASSRSNGVNTEAFF
>TRBJ2-1|TRBV9|TRBD1
CASSSNRDRGRGSYNEQFF
>TRBJ1-3|TRBV7-9|NA
CASTPLYSGNTIYF
>TRBJ2-5|TRBV7-9|NA
CASSVRDQETQYF
>TRBJ2-7|TRBV19|NA
CASNNGVGDGREQYF
>TRBJ1-6|TRBV19|TRBD1
CASSPTGDKHRSPLHF
>TRBJ1-5|TRBV7-2|NA
CASSLGRAYNQPQHF
>TRBJ1-5|TRBV5-1|NA
CASSLEQVSNQPQHF
>TRBJ2-5|TRBV6-5|TRBD1
CASSPGRGETQYF
>TRBJ1-5|TRBV6-6|TRBD1
CASSGGQGDQPQHF
>TRBJ2-7|TRBV30|NA
CAWSGRGFYEQYF
>TRBJ2-7|TRBV25-1|NA
CASSVPGFTYEQYF
>TRBJ1-1|TRBV19|TRBD1
CASRVTGALLEAFF
>TRBJ2-1|TRBV7-7|TRBD2
CASSLRLAGDNEQFF
>TRBJ2-2|TRBV18|NA
CASSPTYQGTGELFF
>TRBJ1-2|TRBV28|TRBD1
CASSPLTGSGYTF
>TRBJ1-1|TRBV5-4|NA
CASSDLGDGDTEAFF
>TRBJ2-3|TRBV5-1|TRBD2
CASSLVTSGTNTDTQYF
>TRBJ1-2|TRBV27|TRBD1
CASSSQLGTGPYGYTF
>TRBJ2-3|TRBV29-1|NA
CSVEPVGEDTDTQYF
>TRBJ2-5|TRBV6-5|TRBD1
CASKHRGEETQYF
>TRBJ1-3|TRBV12-2|NA
CASRSGTGGNTIYF
>TRBJ2-7|TRBV2|NA
CASSEAKWGGEQYF
>TRBJ2-2|TRBV25-1|TRBD1
CASTRQGVGGELFF
>TRBJ2-1|TRBV9|NA
CASSVGVSYEQFF
>TRBJ2-1|TRBV7-8|NA
CASSLTWTYYNEQFF
>TRBJ2-1|TRBV11-1|NA
CASSLELTYNEQFF
>TRBJ1-1|TRBV4-1|NA
CASSQEGLSSAFF
>TRBJ1-4|TRBV5-1|NA
CASSLELTTGYNEKLFF
>TRBJ1-4|TRBV29-1|NA
CSVEGLGSEKLFF
>TRBJ1-5|TRBV4-1|NA
CASSPSPYQPQHF
>TRBJ2-7|TRBV6-5|TRBD2
CASSYGLAGVNEQYF
>TRBJ2-7|TRBV21-1|NA
CASSITGGYF
>TRBJ2-4|TRBV2|TRBD1
CASSAGTGGSIQYF
>TRBJ1-1|TRBV19|TRBD1
CASSIIGTGGSEAFF
>TRBJ1-4|TRBV5-4|NA
CASSLDSAATNEKLFF
>TRBJ2-1|TRBV18|TRBD2
CASSPLLAGVPNEQFF
>TRBJ2-7|TRBV4-1|TRBD1
CASSQAWTGGYEQYF
>TRBJ2-4|TRBV2|NA
CASSEDGGAKNIQYF
>TRBJ1-2|TRBV19|NA
CASSPEAFRGYTF
>TRBJ2-5|TRBV6-1|TRBD2
CASSAQTMAGGRETQYF
>TRBJ2-1|TRBV5-1|NA
CASSLGSAVYNEQFF
>TRBJ1-3|TRBV5-4|TRBD1
CASSSRDRDYYSGNTIYF
>TRBJ1-2|TRBV7-9|NA
CASSPIFGF
>TRBJ2-1|TRBV27|TRBD1
CASRSGTGSNEQFF
>TRBJ1-1|TRBV5-1|NA
CASRKGMNTEAFF
>TRBJ1-4|TRBV15|NA
CATSRDGNEKLFF